Many counts were recorded for the clone carrying this TCR beta chain. What it recognizes is unknown. This record belongs to a study of neurological immune-mediated disorders. CDR3 size: 12 residues. Germline lookup yields CDR1 LGHDT and CDR2 YNNKEL (reference sequence). The ends lost 1 base at V and 10 bases at J; junction bases unmatched: 0. Each TCR transcript was tagged with a 10-nucleotide random UMI during 5'RACE. TCRdb passed the 5' RACE reads through MiXCR, listing each CDR3 protein once. Of fewer than 80,000 distinct CDR3 sequences listed, 4% to 6% are singletons. Study results and caveats: HTLV-1-associated myelopathy ranked highest for TCR clonal expansion and multiple sclerosis lowest, beneath healthy controls.

Sequencing was done on a sample of PBMCs. This receptor was identified in a woman aged 25 to 39 with multiple sclerosis. The chain joins TRBV3-1 to TRBJ2-1; 8 nucleotides align to TRBD2. The CDR3 DNA sequence: TGTGCCAGCAGCCAAGCGGGGGGGGAGCAGTTCTTC. The encoded protein is CASSQAGGEQFF.